Listed here are 23 T cell receptor beta chains from one sample, sequenced in a study of T-cell reconstitution after alpha-beta-depleted transplantation in children. Preparing the TCRbeta library involved the use of unique molecular identifiers. TCRdb re-derived calls from the PCR reads in MiXCR, one entry per CDR3 protein. The sample includes 700,000 to 950,000 distinct CDR3 sequences, around 15% seen only once; the top ten take about 5%. The material was PBMCs, mostly from graft donor cells, obtained 360 days after TCRalphabeta/CD19-depleted stem cell transplant. All receptors derive from a male patient between 10 and 17 years old who had a stem cell transplant for acute lymphoblastic leukemia, so the T cells may come from the graft donor.

This clonotype appeared many times. This chain uses TRBV15 with TRBJ2-5; D ambiguous. Germline CDR1 LNHNV, CDR2 YYDKDF (reference sequence). Deletions cut 4 bases from V and 5 bases from J, with 8 bases between. This CDR3 contains 12 residues. The CDR3 region has the DNA TGTGCCACCAGCATATTGGGGGAGACCCAGTACTTC. This codes for CATSILGETQYF. Combining the CDR3 with reference TRBV15 and TRBJ2-5 gives the whole variable domain DAMVIQNPRYQVTQFGKPVTLSCSQTLNHNVMYWYQQKSSQAPKLLFHYYDKDFNNEADTPDNFQSRRPNTSFCFLDIRSPGLGDTAMYLCATSILGETQYFGPGTRLLVL.

Ten or more counts support this clonotype. The gene calls are TRBV12-3 or TRBV12-4 and TRBJ2-7; D might be TRBD2 (6 bases). The CDR3 totals 14 residues. The V gene lost 7 bases and the J gene lost 3 bases, with 16 bases spanning the gap. DNA for the CDR3: TGTGCCAGCAACCTCCTCGGGACTCACTACGAGCAGTACTTC. It translates to CASNLLGTHYEQYF.

This clonotype was recorded at least ten times. The chain couples TRBV28 to TRBJ2-6; the D is unclear. Trimming took 3 bases from V and 0 from J, leaving 9 bases between them. CDR3 size: 16 residues. Germline V lookup: CDR1 MDHEN, CDR2 SYDVKM. CDR3 residues: CASSLKVFSGANVLTF. Here the CDR3 DNA reads TGTGCCAGCAGTTTGAAGGTGTTCTCTGGGGCCAACGTCCTGACTTTC.

This clonotype was seen more than once but under ten times. This rearrangement joins TRBV18 to TRBJ1-2, with 7 bases matching TRBD1. Germline V gene sequence: CDR1 KGHSH, CDR2 LQKENI. Trimming cost V 2 bases and J 4 bases; bases outside gene matches: 4. The CDR3 sequence is 14 residues long. The CDR3 nucleotides are TGTGCCAGCTCACCAGATCAGGGGGGCTATGGCTACACCTTC. The encoded protein is CASSPDQGGYGYTF.

This clonotype was counted a few times. This chain connects TRBV12-3 or TRBV12-4 to TRBJ2-7, with D unclear. Trimming cost V 5 bases and J 2 bases, with 10 bases left between them. This CDR3 region has 13 residues. The CDR3 sequence: CASSPPLTYEQYF. The CDR3 region has the DNA TGTGCCAGCAGTCCGCCATTGACCTACGAGCAGTACTTC.

The chain is built from TRBV24-1 and TRBJ2-3; 9 nucleotides match TRBD2. The CDR3 consists of 17 residues. CDR1 and CDR2 (germline): KGHDR, SFDVKD. J was trimmed by 1 base and V by 4 bases; bases with no gene match: 8. The CDR3 loop is CATSDPTSGWGTDTQYF. The CDR3 DNA reads TGTGCCACCAGTGACCCGACTAGCGGTTGGGGCACAGATACGCAGTATTTT.

This clonotype was counted many times. V gene TRBV7-9 combines with J gene TRBJ2-4; D possibly uses TRBD1 or TRBD2 (6 bases each). V gave up 2 bases and J gave up 0 bases, with 14 bases separating them. Germline loops: CDR1 SEHNR, CDR2 FQNEAQ (reference sequence). This CDR3 spans 17 amino acids. CDR3 in DNA: TGTGCCAGCAGCTTAATGGGGGCGGGAAGAGCCAAAAACATTCAGTACTTC. This gives the protein CASSLMGAGRAKNIQYF.

Only a few counts were recorded for this clonotype. This sequence joins TRBV20-1 and TRBJ2-7; tentatively, D is TRBD2 (5 bases). The CDR3 totals 14 residues. Germline V CDR1 and CDR2: DFQATT, SNEGSKA (reference sequence). The V and J ends lost 5 bases and 7 bases respectively, with 21 bases between them. As DNA, the CDR3 is TGCAGTGCTCGGCGTCGGACTCCGGTAGTTGAGCAGTACTTC. Encoded protein: CSARRRTPVVEQYF.

The genes are TRBV20-1 and TRBJ2-1; D gene unclear. The CDR3 loop spans 13 amino acids. Germline V lookup: CDR1 DFQATT, CDR2 SNEGSKA (reference sequence). With 1 base removed from V and 9 bases from J, the gap between germline ends came to 13 bases. The CDR3 region is CSARVSGKGEQFF. CDR3 sequence (DNA): TGCAGTGCTAGAGTATCGGGTAAAGGTGAGCAGTTCTTC.

The chain carries TRBV15 and TRBJ2-3, with TRBD2 matching over 10 bases. After removal of 1 base from V and 6 bases from J, the junction contained 7 bases not matched to a gene. The CDR3 is made up of 16 amino acids. Per the germline V gene, CDR1 is LNHNV and CDR2 is YYDKDF (reference sequence). The chain's CDR3 is CATSRVAGGPWDTQYF. CDR3 sequence (DNA): TGTGCCACCAGCAGAGTAGCGGGAGGCCCCTGGGATACGCAGTATTTT.

This clonotype was detected a few times. This sequence joins TRBV12-3 or TRBV12-4 and TRBJ2-3, with TRBD2 matching over 12 bases. The CDR3 has 15 amino acids. The junction had 2 bases not matched to a gene; V was cut back by 5 bases and J by 2 bases. The CDR3 nucleotides are TGTGCCAGCAGTCGGACTAGCGGGAACACAGATACGCAGTATTTT. Amino acid sequence: CASSRTSGNTDTQYF.

Many counts were recorded for this clonotype. The V and J genes are TRBV29-1 and TRBJ2-1, with 10 bases identical to TRBD2. The CDR3 has 14 residues. Germline values: CDR1 SQVTM, CDR2 ANQGSEA. V lost 6 bases to trimming and J lost 3 bases; unmatched junction nucleotides: 5. Here the CDR3 DNA reads TGCAGCGTCGAACTAGCGGGGTTCTACAATGAGCAGTTCTTC. The encoded protein is CSVELAGFYNEQFF.

The chain links TRBV5-1 to TRBJ2-5, with 7 nucleotides matching TRBD1. From germline, CDR1 is SGHRS and CDR2 YFSETQ. This CDR3 spans 14 amino acids. Losses at the gene ends were 2 bases for V and 5 bases for J; bases not matched to a gene: 6. The CDR3 DNA follows: TGCGCCAGCAGCTTTGACAGGGAATCGGAGACCCAGTACTTC. It is translated as CASSFDRESETQYF.

The gene calls are TRBV27 and TRBJ2-1, with 8 bases matching TRBD2. Germline values: CDR1 MNHEY, CDR2 SMNVEV (reference sequence). This CDR3 is built from 16 residues. After removal of 5 bases from V and 3 bases from J, the junction contained 9 bases not matched to a gene. CDR3 in amino acids: CASSPRTSRLYNEQFF. For the CDR3, the DNA is TGTGCCAGCAGTCCCAGGACTAGCAGACTCTACAATGAGCAGTTCTTC.

This chain links TRBV20-1 with TRBJ2-3; no clear D gene. The CDR3 has 16 amino acids. V gave up 6 bases and J gave up 4 bases, with 23 bases separating them. Germline values: CDR1 DFQATT, CDR2 SNEGSKA (reference sequence). CDR3 sequence reads: CSAKDRRRSGPDTQYF. Written as DNA, the CDR3 is TGCAGTGCAAAAGACCGCCGTAGGTCTGGGCCAGATACGCAGTATTTT.

V usage is TRBV9 and J usage is TRBJ2-3; 9 nucleotides line up with TRBD2. Looked up from germline, CDR1 is SGDLS and CDR2 is YYNGEE. V gave up 3 bases and J gave up 4 bases; unmatched junction bases: 3. The CDR3 spans 14 residues. This CDR3 is CASSDSGSPDTQYF. In DNA form, the CDR3 reads TGTGCCAGCAGCGATAGCGGGAGCCCAGATACGCAGTATTTT.

This clonotype showed up many times. This rearrangement joins TRBV5-1 to TRBJ1-1; D gene uncertain. Trimming pared 2 bases from V and 5 bases from J, leaving 10 bases between. The germline V gene encodes CDR1 SGHRS and CDR2 YFSETQ. The length of the CDR3 is 13 residues. In DNA form, the CDR3 reads TGCGCCAGCAGCTTTAGCAAGGGAACTGAAGCTTTCTTT. Protein: CASSFSKGTEAFF. The full variable domain, rest sourced from reference TRBV5-1 and TRBJ1-1, is KAGVTQTPRYLIKTRGQQVTLSCSPISGHRSVSWYQQTPGQGLQFLFEYFSETQRNKGNFPGRFSGRQFSNSRSEMNVSTLELGDSALYLCASSFSKGTEAFFGQGTRLTVV.

This clonotype appeared many times. The chain carries TRBV9 and TRBJ2-7; no clear D. Germline V gene lookup returns CDR1 SGDLS and CDR2 YYNGEE. The V and J ends lost 2 bases and 5 bases respectively, with 14 bases between them. The CDR3 loop spans 14 amino acids. The CDR3 bases are TGTGCCAGCAGCGTCACCCCCTCGGGCAACGAGCAGTACTTC. Encoded protein: CASSVTPSGNEQYF. Together with reference TRBV9 and TRBJ2-7, the CDR3 gives the full variable domain: DSGVTQTPKHLITATGQRVTLRCSPRSGDLSVYWYQQSLDQGLQFLIQYYNGEERAKGNILERFSAQQFPDLHSELNLSSLELGDSALYFCASSVTPSGNEQYFGPGTRLTVT.

This chain uses TRBV20-1 with TRBJ1-5, with 10 bases identical to TRBD1. Germline assignment: CDR1 DFQATT and CDR2 SNEGSKA (reference sequence). This CDR3 spans 13 amino acids. Germline trimming cut 6 bases from V and 2 bases from J; bases unmatched to any gene: 1. CDR3 sequence (DNA): TGCAGTGCCGGGACAGGGGGCAATCAGCCCCAGCATTTT. Protein: CSAGTGGNQPQHF.

The chain joins TRBV15 to TRBJ1-1; maybe TRBD1 (6 bases). The CDR3 runs 14 residues. The germline gives CDR1 LNHNV, CDR2 YYDKDF (reference sequence). V was pared by 2 bases and J by 5 bases, with 12 bases between. CDR3 sequence: CATSRLQGFTEAFF. The CDR3 DNA sequence: TGTGCCACCAGCAGATTACAGGGCTTTACTGAAGCTTTCTTT.

There are a few counts of this clonotype. The V gene is TRBV7-8, the J gene TRBJ2-1, with TRBD2 as a possible D gene (5 bases). This CDR3 is 15 amino acids long. Germline CDR1 SGHVS, CDR2 FQNEAQ. Trimming took 1 base from V and 3 from J, leaving 10 bases between them. CDR3 DNA sequence: TGTGCCAGCAGCTTAGATGCGGGCCTCTACAATGAGCAGTTCTTC. Residues: CASSLDAGLYNEQFF.

Only a few counts were recorded for this clonotype. This chain connects TRBV11-2 to TRBJ1-6; no clear D. With 2 bases removed from V and 6 bases from J, the gap between germline ends came to 11 bases. Germline V gene sequence: CDR1 SGHAT, CDR2 FQNNGV. The CDR3 extends over 15 amino acids. CDR3 sequence: CASSLRGIPNSPLHF. CDR3 nucleotides: TGTGCCAGCAGCTTAAGAGGAATACCTAATTCACCCCTCCACTTT.

This clonotype came up many times. This chain joins TRBV29-1 and TRBJ2-3, with 8 bases that match TRBD1. This CDR3 has 14 residues. V trimming: 7 bases; J trimming: 2 bases; junction bases outside the gene matches: 8. Looked up from germline, CDR1 is SQVTM and CDR2 is ANQGSEA. The CDR3 DNA sequence: TGCAGCGCCGACAGGGGTGTTATCACAGATACGCAGTATTTT. It translates to CSADRGVITDTQYF.